Reported below is one T cell receptor beta chain. The record originates from a study of blood T cell repertoires in COVID-19. Profiling relied on immunoSEQ multiplex PCR, and the TCRdb table lists in-frame clones only, not all of them. The table shows around 310,000 clones, with about nine tenths occurring only once. Germline values: CDR1 LNHDA, CDR2 SQIVND (reference sequence). Trimming at V came to 0 bases and at J to 0 bases, leaving 2 bases not matched to a gene. The CDR3 runs 16 residues. The specimen was PBMCs or T cells enriched from blood (not recorded which). The chain links TRBV19 to TRBJ1-2; 9 nucleotides match TRBD1. This clonotype was obtained from a woman aged 30 to 39 who had recovered from COVID-19. The CDR3: CASSIDRTGANYGYTF. In nucleotides, the CDR3 is TGTGCCAGTAGTATAGACCGGACAGGGGCTAACTATGGCTACACCTTC.